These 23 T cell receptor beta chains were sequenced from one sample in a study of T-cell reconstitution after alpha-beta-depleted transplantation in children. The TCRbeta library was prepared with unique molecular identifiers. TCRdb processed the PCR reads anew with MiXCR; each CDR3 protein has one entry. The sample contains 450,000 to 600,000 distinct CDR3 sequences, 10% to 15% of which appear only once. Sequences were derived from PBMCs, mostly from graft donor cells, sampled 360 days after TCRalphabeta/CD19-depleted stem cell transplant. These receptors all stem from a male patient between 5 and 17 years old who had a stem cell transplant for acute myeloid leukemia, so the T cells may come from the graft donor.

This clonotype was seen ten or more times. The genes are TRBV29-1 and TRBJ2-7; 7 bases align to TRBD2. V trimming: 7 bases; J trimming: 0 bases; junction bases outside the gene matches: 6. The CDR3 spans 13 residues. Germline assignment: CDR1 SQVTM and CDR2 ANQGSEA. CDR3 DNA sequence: TGCAGCGGGTTAGCGGGCCGCTCCTACGAGCAGTACTTC. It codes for CSGLAGRSYEQYF.

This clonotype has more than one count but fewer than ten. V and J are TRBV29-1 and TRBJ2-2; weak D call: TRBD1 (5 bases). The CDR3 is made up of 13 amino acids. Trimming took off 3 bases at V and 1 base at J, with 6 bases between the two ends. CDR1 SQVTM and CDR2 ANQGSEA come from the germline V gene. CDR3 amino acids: CSVDTGNTGELFF. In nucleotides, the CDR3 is TGCAGCGTTGACACAGGGAACACCGGGGAGCTGTTTTTT.

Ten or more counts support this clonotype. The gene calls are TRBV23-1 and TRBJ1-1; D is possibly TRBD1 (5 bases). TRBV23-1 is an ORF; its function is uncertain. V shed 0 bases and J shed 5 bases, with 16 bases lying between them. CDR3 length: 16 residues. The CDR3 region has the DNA TGCGCCAGCAGTCAATCGGGGTCGGGCAGGGAGACTGAAGCTTTCTTT. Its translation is CASSQSGSGRETEAFF.

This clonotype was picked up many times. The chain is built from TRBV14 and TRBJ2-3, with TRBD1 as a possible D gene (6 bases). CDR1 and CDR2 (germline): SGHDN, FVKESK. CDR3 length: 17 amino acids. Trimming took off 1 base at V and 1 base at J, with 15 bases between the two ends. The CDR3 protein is CASSQVHTGGRTDTQYF. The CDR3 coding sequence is TGTGCCAGCAGCCAAGTCCACACTGGGGGCCGCACAGATACGCAGTATTTT.

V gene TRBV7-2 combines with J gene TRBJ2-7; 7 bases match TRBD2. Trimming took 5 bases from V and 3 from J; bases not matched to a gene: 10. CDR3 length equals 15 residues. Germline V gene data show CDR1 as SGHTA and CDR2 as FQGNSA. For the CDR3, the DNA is TGTGCCAGCAGCCCCTCGACTAGCTTCAGCTACGAGCAGTACTTC. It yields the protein CASSPSTSFSYEQYF. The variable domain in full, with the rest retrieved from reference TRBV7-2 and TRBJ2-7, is GAGVSQSPSNKVTEKGKDVELRCDPISGHTALYWYRQSLGQGLEFLIYFQGNSAPDKSGLPSDRFSAERTGGSVSTLTIQRTQQEDSAVYLCASSPSTSFSYEQYFGPGTRLTVT.

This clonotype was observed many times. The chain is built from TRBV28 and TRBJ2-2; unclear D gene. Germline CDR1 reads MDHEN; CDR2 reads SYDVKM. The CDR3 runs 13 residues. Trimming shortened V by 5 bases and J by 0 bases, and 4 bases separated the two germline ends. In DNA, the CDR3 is TGTGCCAGCAGTCCGACGAACACCGGGGAGCTGTTTTTT. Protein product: CASSPTNTGELFF.

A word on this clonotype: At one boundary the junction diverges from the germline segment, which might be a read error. The CDR3 nucleotides are TGCAGTGCTTCCAGACAGGGCTCTTCCCCCTTC. As protein: CSASRQGSSPF. The gene calls are TRBV20-1 and TRBJ1-2; 7 bases are a match to TRBD1. The germline V gene encodes CDR1 DFQATT and CDR2 SNEGSKA (reference sequence). The CDR3 has 11 amino acids.

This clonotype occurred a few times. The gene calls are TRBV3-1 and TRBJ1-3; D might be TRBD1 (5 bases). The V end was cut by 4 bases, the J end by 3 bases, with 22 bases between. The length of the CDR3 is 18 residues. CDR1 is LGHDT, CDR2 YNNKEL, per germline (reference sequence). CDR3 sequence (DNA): TGTGCCAGCAGCCGACTCTCTGGGGCGTCGGACTATGGAAACACCATATATTTT. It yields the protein CASSRLSGASDYGNTIYF.

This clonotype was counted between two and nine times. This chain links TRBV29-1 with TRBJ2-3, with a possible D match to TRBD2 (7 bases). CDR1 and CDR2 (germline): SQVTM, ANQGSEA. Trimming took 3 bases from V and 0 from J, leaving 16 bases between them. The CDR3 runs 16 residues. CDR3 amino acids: CSVDPRGDISTDTQYF. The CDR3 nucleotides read TGCAGCGTTGATCCCCGGGGGGACATTAGCACAGATACGCAGTATTTT.

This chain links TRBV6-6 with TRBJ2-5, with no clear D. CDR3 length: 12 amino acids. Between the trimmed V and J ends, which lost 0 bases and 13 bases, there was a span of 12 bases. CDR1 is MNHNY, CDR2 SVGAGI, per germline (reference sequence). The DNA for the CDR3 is TGTGCCAGCAGTTACTCGAGGACCGTGGTGTACTTC. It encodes CASSYSRTVVYF.

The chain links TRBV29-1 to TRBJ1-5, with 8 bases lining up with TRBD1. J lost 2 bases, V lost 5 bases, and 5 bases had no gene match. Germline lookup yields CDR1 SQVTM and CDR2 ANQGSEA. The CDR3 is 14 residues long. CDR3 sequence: CSVQQGVGNQPQHF. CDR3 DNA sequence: TGCAGCGTTCAACAGGGGGTTGGCAATCAGCCCCAGCATTTT.

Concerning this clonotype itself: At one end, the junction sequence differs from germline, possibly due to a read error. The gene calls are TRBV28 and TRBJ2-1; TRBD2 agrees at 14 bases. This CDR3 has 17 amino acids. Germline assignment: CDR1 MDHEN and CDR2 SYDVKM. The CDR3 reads CASNLPGLAGGGNEQFF. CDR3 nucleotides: TGTGCCAGCAATTTACCCGGACTAGCGGGAGGAGGTAATGAGCAGTTCTTC.

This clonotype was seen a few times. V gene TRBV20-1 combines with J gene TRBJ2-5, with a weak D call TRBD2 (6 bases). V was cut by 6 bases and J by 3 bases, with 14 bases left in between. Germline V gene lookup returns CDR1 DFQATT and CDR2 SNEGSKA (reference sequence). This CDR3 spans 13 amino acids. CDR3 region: CSAIPLAKETQYF. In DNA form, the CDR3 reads TGCAGTGCCATCCCACTAGCTAAAGAGACCCAGTACTTC.

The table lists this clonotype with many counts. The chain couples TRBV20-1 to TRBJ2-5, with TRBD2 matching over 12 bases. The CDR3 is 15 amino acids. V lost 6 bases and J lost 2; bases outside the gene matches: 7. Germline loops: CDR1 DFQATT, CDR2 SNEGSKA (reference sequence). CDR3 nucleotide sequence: TGCAGTGCAACACTAGCGGGGGGCTTTCAAGAGACCCAGTACTTC. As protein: CSATLAGGFQETQYF.

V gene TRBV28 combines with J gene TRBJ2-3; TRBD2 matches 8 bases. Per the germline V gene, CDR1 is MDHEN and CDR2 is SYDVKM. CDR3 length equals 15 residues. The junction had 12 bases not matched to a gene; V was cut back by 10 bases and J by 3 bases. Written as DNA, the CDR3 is TGTGCCACTAGGGAAGCGGGAGCATCGACAGATACGCAGTATTTT. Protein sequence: CATREAGASTDTQYF.

The CDR3 nucleotides are TGTGCCAGCAGTAGGCGGGAGGCCGCCTACAATGAGCAGTTCTTC. Translated, it gives CASSRREAAYNEQFF. V usage is TRBV6-4 and J usage is TRBJ2-1; TRBD2 agrees at 8 bases. The J segment lost 2 bases and the V segment lost 5 bases, leaving 5 bases of the junction unmatched. There are 15 residues in the CDR3. The V gene's germline CDR1 is MRHNA and CDR2 SNTAGT.

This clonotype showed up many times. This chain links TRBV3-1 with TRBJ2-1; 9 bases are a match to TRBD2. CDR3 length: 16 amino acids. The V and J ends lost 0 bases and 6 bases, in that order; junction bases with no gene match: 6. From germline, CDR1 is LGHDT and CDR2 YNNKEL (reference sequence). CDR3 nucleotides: TGTGCCAGCAGCCAAGATGAGGCGGGAGGGCCCAATGAGCAGTTCTTC. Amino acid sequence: CASSQDEAGGPNEQFF.

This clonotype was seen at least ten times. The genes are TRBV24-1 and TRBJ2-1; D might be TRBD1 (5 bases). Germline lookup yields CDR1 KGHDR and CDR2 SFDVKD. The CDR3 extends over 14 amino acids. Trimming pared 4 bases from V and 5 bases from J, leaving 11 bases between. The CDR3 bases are TGTGCCACCAGTGACTGGGGCCAGGACAATGAGCAGTTCTTC. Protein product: CATSDWGQDNEQFF.

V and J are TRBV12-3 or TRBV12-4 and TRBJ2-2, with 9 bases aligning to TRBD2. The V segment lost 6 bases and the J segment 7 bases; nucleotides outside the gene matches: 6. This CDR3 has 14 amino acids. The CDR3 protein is CASRPGLANGELFF. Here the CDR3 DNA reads TGTGCCAGCAGACCCGGACTAGCGAACGGGGAGCTGTTTTTT.

For the CDR3, the DNA is TGTGCCAGCAGCCAAGTAGTTAGATATGGCTACACCTTC. It is translated as CASSQVVRYGYTF. The chain employs TRBV14 and TRBJ1-2; D is unclear. Germline V CDR1 and CDR2: SGHDN, FVKESK. This CDR3 spans 13 amino acids. The V and J ends lost 1 base and 5 bases respectively, with 8 bases between them.

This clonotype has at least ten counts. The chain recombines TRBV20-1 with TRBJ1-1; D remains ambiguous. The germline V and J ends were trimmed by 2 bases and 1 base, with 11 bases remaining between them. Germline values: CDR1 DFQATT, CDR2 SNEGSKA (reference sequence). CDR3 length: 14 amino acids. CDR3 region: CSARPADKNTEAFF. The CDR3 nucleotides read TGCAGTGCTAGACCCGCTGACAAGAACACTGAAGCTTTCTTT.

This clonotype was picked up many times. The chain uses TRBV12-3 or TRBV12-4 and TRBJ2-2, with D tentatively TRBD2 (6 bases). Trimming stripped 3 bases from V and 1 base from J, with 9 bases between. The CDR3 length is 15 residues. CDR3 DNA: TGTGCCAGCAGTTTTTCGGGAGTGAACACCGGGGAGCTGTTTTTT. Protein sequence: CASSFSGVNTGELFF.

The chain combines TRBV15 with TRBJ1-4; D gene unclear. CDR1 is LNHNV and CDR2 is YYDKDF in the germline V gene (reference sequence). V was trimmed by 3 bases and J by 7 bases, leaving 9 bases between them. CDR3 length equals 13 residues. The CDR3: CATSRAGPEKLFF. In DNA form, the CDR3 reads TGTGCCACCAGCAGGGCAGGACCTGAAAAACTGTTTTTT.